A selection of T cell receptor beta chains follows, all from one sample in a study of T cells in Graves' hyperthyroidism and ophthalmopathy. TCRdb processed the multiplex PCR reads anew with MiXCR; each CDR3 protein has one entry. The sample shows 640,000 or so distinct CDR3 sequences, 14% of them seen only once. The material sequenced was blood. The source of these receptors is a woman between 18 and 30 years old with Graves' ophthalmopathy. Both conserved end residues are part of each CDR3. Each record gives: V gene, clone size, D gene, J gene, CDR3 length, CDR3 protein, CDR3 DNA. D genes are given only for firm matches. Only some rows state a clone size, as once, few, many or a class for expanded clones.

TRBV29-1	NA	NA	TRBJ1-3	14	CSVGKERSGNTIYF	TGCAGCGTTGGGAAAGAGCGCTCTGGAAACACCATATATTTT
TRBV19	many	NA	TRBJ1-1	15	CASKGGRTLNTEAFF	TGTGCCAGTAAGGGTGGCAGGACCTTGAACACTGAAGCTTTCTTT
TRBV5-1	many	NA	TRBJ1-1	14	CASSFRTLDTEAFF	TGCGCCAGCAGCTTTCGGACCTTGGACACTGAAGCTTTCTTT
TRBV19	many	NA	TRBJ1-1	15	CASSIPGEGRTEAFF	TGTGCCAGTAGTATACCCGGGGAGGGACGGACTGAAGCTTTCTTT
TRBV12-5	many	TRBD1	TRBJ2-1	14	CASGYDRGPHEQFF	TGTGCTAGTGGCTATGACAGGGGGCCTCATGAGCAGTTCTTC
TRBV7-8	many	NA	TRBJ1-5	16	CASSLVGTHSNQPQHF	TGTGCCAGCAGCTTAGTTGGGACACACAGCAATCAGCCCCAGCATTTT
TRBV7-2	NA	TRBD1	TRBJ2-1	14	CASSMGQPSNEQFF	TGTGCCAGCAGCATGGGACAGCCTAGTAATGAGCAGTTCTTC
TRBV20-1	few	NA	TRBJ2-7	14	CSVPLTGVANEQYF	TGCAGTGTCCCTCTAACGGGAGTTGCCAACGAGCAGTACTTC
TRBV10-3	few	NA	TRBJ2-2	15	CAISDRLVVDGELFF	TGTGCCATCAGTGATCGTCTCGTCGTTGACGGGGAGCTGTTTTTT
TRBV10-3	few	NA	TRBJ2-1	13	CASWGEGDGEQFF	TGTGCCTCCTGGGGAGAGGGGGACGGTGAGCAGTTCTTC
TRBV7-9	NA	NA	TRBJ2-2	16	CASSPRGTANTGELFF	TGTGCCAGCAGCCCCCGGGGGACGGCGAACACCGGGGAGCTGTTTTTT
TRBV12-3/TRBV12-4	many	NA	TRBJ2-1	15	CASGVGSGTYNEQFF	TGTGCCAGCGGGGTAGGGTCCGGGACCTACAATGAGCAGTTCTTC
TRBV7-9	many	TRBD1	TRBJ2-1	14	CASSSGTDYNEQFF	TGTGCCAGCAGCTCCGGGACAGACTACAATGAGCAGTTCTTC
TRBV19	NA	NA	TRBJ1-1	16	CASSIEGAFVGTEAFF	TGTGCCAGTAGTATAGAGGGGGCGTTTGTTGGTACTGAAGCTTTCTTT
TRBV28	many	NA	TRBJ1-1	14	CASSLGLTNTEAFF	TGTGCCAGCAGTCTGGGGTTAACGAACACTGAAGCTTTCTTT
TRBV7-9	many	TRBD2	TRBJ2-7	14	CASSPLAAAYEQYF	TGTGCCAGCAGCCCCCTAGCGGCTGCCTACGAGCAGTACTTC
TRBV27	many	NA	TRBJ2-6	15	CASSFLGSGANVLTF	TGTGCCAGCAGTTTCTTAGGGTCTGGGGCCAACGTCCTGACTTTC
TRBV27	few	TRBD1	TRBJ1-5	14	CASMLGGGNQPQHF	TGTGCCAGCATGTTAGGGGGCGGCAATCAGCCCCAGCATTTT
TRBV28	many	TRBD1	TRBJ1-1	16	CASSPRTGLMNTEAFF	TGTGCCAGCAGTCCCCGGACAGGGTTGATGAACACTGAAGCTTTCTTT
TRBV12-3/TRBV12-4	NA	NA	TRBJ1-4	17	CASSRLGYEGAGEKLFF	TGTGCCAGCAGCCGTTTGGGGTACGAAGGGGCTGGGGAAAAACTGTTTTTT
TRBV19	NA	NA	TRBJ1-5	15	CASSTSTYTDQPQHF	TGTGCCAGTAGCACATCCACCTATACCGATCAGCCCCAGCATTTT
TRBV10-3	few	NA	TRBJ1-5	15	CAISSEGGANQPQHF	TGTGCCATCAGTTCCGAGGGGGGGGCTAATCAGCCCCAGCATTTT
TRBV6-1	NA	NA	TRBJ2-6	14	CASSPDPWANVLTF	TGTGCCAGCAGTCCCGACCCCTGGGCCAACGTCCTGACTTTC
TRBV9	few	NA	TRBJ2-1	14	CASSPEGGGGPKFF	TGTGCCAGCAGCCCAGAGGGGGGGGGGGGACCCAAGTTCTTC
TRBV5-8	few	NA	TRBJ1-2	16	CASSSSPGLTNYGYTF	TGTGCCAGCAGCTCGTCCCCAGGGCTTACTAACTATGGCTACACCTTC
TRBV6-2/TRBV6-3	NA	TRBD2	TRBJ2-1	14	CASLWTSGYNEQFF	TGTGCCAGCCTCTGGACTAGCGGCTACAATGAGCAGTTCTTC
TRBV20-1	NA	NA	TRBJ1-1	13	CSASYQGNTEAFF	TGCAGTGCTAGTTATCAGGGGAACACTGAAGCTTTCTTT
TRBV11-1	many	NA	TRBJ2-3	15	CASSLEVRSTDTQYF	TGTGCCAGCAGCTTAGAGGTTCGGAGCACAGATACGCAGTATTTT
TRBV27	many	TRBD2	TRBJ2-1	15	CASSLLLAGDNEQFF	TGTGCCAGCAGTTTGTTGCTAGCGGGGGACAATGAGCAGTTCTTC
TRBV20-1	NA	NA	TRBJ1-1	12	CSARWSSAGAFF	TGCAGTGCCCGGTGGAGCTCCGCGGGTGCTTTCTTT
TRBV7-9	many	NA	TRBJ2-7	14	CASSFSAGSYEQYF	TGTGCCAGCAGCTTTTCGGCAGGGTCCTACGAGCAGTACTTC
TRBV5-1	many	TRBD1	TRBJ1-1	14	CASSLGETGSEAFF	TGCGCCAGCAGCCTTGGAGAGACAGGGTCTGAAGCTTTCTTT
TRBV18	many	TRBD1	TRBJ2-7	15	CASSNYRGESDEQYF	TGTGCCAGCTCAAACTACAGGGGAGAGTCGGACGAGCAGTACTTC
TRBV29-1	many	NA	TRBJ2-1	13	CSVTIRSRNEQFF	TGCAGCGTTACAATCCGAAGTAGAAATGAGCAGTTCTTC
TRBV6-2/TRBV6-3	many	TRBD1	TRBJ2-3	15	CASSLAGQGLDTQYF	TGTGCCAGCAGTCTTGCGGGACAGGGGCTTGATACGCAGTATTTT
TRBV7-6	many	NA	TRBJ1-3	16	CASSLVEAGSGNTIYF	TGTGCCAGCAGCTTAGTAGAGGCCGGCTCTGGAAACACCATATATTTT
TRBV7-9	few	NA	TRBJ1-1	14	CASSLAALQEEAFF	TGTGCCAGCAGCTTAGCCGCTCTGCAGGAGGAAGCTTTCTTT
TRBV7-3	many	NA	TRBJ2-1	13	CASTSGTYNEQFF	TGTGCCAGCACCTCTGGGACTTACAATGAGCAGTTCTTC
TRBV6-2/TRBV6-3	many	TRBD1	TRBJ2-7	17	CASSYSAPGQGKAEQYF	TGTGCCAGCAGTTACTCGGCCCCGGGACAGGGTAAGGCCGAGCAGTACTTC